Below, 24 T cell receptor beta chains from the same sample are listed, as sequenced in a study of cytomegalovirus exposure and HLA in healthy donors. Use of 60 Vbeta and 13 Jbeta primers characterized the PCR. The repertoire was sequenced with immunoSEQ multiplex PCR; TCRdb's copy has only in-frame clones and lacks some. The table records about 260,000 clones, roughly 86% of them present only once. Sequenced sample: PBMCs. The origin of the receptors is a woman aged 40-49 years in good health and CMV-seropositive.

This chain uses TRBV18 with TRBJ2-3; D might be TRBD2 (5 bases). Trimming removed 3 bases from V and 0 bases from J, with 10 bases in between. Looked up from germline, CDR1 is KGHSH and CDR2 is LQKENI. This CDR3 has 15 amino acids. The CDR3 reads CASSPPGGSTDTQYF. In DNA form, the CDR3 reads TGTGCCAGCTCACCTCCGGGCGGGAGCACAGATACGCAGTATTTT.

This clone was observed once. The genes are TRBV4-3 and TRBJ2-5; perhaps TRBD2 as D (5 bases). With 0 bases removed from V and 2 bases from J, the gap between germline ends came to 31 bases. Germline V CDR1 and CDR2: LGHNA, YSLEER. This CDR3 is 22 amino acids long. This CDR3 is CASSQDLTIGPGPSTVQETQYF. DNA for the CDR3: TGCGCCAGCAGCCAAGATCTTACTATCGGACCCGGGCCTAGCACGGTACAAGAGACCCAGTACTTC.

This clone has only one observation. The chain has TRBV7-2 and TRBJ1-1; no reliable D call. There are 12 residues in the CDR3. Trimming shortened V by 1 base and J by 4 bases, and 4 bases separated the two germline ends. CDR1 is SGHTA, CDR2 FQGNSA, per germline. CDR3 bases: TGTGCCAGCAGCTTAGACAGCACTGAAGCTTTCTTT. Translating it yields CASSLDSTEAFF.

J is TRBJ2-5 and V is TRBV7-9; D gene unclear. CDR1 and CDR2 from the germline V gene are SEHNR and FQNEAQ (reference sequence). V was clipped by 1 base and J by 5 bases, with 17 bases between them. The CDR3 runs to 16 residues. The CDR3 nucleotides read TGTGCCAGCAGCTTAGTCGGAGCCACTCGCCGGGAGACCCAGTACTTC. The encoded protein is CASSLVGATRRETQYF.

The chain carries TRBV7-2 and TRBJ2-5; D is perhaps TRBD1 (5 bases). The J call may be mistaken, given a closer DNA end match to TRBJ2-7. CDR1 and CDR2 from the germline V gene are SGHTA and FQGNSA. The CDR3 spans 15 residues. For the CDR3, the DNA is TGTGCCAGCAGCTTCCGCGACAGCAACTCCTACGAGCAGTACTTC. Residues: CASSFRDSNSYEQYF.

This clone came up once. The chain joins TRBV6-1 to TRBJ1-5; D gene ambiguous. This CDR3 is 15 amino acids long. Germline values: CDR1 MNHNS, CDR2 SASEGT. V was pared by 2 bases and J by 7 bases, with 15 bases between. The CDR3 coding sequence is TGTGCCAGCAGTGAATGGGAGGACCTCTGGCAGCCCCAGCATTTT. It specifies CASSEWEDLWQPQHF.

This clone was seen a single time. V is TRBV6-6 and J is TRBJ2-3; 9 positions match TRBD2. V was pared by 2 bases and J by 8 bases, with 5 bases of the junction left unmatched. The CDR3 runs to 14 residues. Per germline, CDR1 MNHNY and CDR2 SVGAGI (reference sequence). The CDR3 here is CASSYGGRAGTQYF. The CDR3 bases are TGTGCCAGCAGTTACGGCGGGAGGGCCGGTACGCAGTATTTT.

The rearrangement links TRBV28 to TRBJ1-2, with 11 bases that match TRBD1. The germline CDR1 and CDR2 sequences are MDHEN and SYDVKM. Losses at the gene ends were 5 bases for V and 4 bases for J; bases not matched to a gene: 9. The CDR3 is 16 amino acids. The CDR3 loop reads CASSLLRDRGVYGYTF. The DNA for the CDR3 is TGTGCCAGCAGTCTTCTCCGGGACAGGGGGGTCTATGGCTACACCTTC.

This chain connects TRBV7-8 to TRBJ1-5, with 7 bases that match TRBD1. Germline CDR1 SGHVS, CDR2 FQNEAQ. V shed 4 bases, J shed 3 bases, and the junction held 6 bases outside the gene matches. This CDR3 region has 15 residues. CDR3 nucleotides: TGTGCCAGCAGCTCCCAAGACAGGGTCAATCAGCCCCAGCATTTT. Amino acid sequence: CASSSQDRVNQPQHF.

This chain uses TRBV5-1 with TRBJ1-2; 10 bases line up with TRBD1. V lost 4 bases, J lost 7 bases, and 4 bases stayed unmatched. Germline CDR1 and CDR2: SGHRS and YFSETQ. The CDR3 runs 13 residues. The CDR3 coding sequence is TGCGCCAGCAGCACCGACAGGGGGCCTGGCTACACCTTC. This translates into CASSTDRGPGYTF. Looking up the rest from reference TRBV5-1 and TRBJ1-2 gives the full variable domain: KAGVTQTPRYLIKTRGQQVTLSCSPISGHRSVSWYQQTPGQGLQFLFEYFSETQRNKGNFPGRFSGRQFSNSRSEMNVSTLELGDSALYLCASSTDRGPGYTFGSGTRLTVV.

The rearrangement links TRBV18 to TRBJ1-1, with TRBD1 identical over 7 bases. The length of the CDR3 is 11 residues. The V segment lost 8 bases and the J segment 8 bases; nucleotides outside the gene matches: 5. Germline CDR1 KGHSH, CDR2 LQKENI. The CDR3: CASTQGGEAFF. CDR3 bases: TGTGCCAGCACCCAGGGGGGAGAAGCTTTCTTT.

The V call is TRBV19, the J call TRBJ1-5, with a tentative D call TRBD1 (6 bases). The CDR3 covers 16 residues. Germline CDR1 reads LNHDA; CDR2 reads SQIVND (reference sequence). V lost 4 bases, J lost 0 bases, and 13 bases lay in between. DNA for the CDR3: TGTGCCAGTAGTAGTAAACAGGGAATTAGCAATCAGCCCCAGCATTTT. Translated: CASSSKQGISNQPQHF. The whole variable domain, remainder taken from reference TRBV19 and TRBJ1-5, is DGGITQSPKYLFRKEGQNVTLSCEQNLNHDAMYWYRQDPGQGLRLIYYSQIVNDFQKGDIAEGYSVSREKKESFPLTVTSAQKNPTAFYLCASSSKQGISNQPQHFGDGTRLSIL.

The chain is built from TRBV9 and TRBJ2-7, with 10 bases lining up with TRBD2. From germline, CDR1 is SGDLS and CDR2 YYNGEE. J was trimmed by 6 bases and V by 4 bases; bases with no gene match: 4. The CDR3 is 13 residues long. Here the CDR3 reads CASSPRTSGEQYF. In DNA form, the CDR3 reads TGTGCCAGCAGCCCCCGGACTAGCGGCGAGCAGTACTTC.

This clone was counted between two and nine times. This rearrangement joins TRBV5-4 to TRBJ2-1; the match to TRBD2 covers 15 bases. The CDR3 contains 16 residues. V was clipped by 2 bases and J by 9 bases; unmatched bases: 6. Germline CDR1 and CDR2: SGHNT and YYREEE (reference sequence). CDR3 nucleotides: TGTGCCAGCAGCTTTCCGGGACTAGCGGGAGGTGGTGAGCAGTTCTTC. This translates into CASSFPGLAGGGEQFF.

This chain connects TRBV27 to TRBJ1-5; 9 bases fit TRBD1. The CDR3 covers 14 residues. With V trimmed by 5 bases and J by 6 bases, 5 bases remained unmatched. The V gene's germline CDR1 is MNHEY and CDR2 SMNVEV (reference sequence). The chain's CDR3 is CASSRTGVGQPQHF. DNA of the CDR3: TGTGCCAGCAGTCGGACAGGGGTGGGTCAGCCCCAGCATTTT.

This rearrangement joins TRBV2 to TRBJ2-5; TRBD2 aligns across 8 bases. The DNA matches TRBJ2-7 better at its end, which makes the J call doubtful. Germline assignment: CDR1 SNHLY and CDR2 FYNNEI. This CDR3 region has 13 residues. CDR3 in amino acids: CAMTSGSRYEQYF. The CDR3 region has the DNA TGTGCCATGACAAGCGGGAGTCGGTACGAGCAGTACTTC.

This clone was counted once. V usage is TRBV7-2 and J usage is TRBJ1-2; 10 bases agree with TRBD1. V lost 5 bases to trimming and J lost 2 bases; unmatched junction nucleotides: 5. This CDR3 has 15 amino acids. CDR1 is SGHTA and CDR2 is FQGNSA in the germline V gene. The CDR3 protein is CASSPPGQGNYGYTF. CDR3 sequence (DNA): TGTGCCAGCAGCCCGCCGGGACAGGGGAACTATGGCTACACCTTC.

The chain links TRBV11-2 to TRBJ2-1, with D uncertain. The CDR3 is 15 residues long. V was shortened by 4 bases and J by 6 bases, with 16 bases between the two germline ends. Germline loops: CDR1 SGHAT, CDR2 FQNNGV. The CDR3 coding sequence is TGTGCCAGCAGCTCAACTTCCTTTTTGCCCAATGAGCAGTTCTTC. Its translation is CASSSTSFLPNEQFF.

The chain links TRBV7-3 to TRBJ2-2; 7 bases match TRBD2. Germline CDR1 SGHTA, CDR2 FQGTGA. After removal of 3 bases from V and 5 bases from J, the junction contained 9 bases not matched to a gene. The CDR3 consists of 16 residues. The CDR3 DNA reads TGTGCCAGCAGCTTCGACGCGGGAGTACAGACCGGGGAGCTGTTTTTT. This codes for CASSFDAGVQTGELFF.

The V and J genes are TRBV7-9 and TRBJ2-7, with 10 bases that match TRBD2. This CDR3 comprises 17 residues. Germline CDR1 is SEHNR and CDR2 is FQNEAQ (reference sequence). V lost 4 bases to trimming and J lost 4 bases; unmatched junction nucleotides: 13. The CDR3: CASSSAPSGTSVYEQYF. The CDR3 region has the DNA TGTGCCAGCAGCTCCGCCCCCTCCGGGACTAGCGTTTACGAGCAGTACTTC.

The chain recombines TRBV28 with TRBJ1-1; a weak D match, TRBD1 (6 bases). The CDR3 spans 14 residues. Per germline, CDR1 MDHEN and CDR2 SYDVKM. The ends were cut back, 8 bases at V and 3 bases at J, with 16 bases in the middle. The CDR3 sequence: CASAWEGGYTEAFF. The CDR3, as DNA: TGTGCCAGCGCCTGGGAGGGGGGGTACACTGAAGCTTTCTTT.

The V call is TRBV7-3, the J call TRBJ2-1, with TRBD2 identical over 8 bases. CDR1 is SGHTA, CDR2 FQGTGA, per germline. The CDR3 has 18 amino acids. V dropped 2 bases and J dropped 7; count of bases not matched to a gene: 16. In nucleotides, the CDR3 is TGTGCCAGCAGCTTAGAGGGGCGCGGTAGCGGGATTGTAAATGAGCAGTTCTTC. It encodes CASSLEGRGSGIVNEQFF.

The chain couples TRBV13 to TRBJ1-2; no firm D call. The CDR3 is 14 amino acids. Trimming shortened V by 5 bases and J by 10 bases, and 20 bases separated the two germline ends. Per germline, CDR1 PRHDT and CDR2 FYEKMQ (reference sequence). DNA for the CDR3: TGTGCCAGCAGCCAAGCGAGGGAGTATGGTGACTACACCTTC. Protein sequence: CASSQAREYGDYTF.

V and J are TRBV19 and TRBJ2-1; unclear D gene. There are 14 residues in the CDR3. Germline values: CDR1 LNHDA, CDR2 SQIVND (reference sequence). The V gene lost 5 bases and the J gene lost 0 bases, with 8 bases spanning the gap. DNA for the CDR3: TGTGCCAGTAGTTACAGTTTCTCCTACAATGAGCAGTTCTTC. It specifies CASSYSFSYNEQFF.